Sequencing of this T cell receptor beta chain was carried out in a study of shared clonotypes between healthy human individuals. Overall study: The donor group consisted of a couple of women and a few men, aged 18 to 49.

The assay was immunoSEQ multiplex PCR, and TCRdb's table has in-frame clones only and misses some. This table holds a few million clones, around 94% found once. There are 14 residues in the CDR3. V lost 1 base, J lost 7 bases, and 10 bases lay in between. CDR1 is SEHNR, CDR2 FQNEAQ, per germline (reference sequence). The material sequenced was naive CD4+ T cells sorted from blood. As to subset: CD45RA+ positively selected. The chain links TRBV7-9 to TRBJ2-2; TRBD1 might be the D (5 bases). The receptor comes from a man between 18 and 35 years old in good health. The CDR3 nucleotides are TGTGCCAGCAGCTTAGAGGGGTTACACGGGGAGCTGTTTTTT. Encoded protein: CASSLEGLHGELFF.